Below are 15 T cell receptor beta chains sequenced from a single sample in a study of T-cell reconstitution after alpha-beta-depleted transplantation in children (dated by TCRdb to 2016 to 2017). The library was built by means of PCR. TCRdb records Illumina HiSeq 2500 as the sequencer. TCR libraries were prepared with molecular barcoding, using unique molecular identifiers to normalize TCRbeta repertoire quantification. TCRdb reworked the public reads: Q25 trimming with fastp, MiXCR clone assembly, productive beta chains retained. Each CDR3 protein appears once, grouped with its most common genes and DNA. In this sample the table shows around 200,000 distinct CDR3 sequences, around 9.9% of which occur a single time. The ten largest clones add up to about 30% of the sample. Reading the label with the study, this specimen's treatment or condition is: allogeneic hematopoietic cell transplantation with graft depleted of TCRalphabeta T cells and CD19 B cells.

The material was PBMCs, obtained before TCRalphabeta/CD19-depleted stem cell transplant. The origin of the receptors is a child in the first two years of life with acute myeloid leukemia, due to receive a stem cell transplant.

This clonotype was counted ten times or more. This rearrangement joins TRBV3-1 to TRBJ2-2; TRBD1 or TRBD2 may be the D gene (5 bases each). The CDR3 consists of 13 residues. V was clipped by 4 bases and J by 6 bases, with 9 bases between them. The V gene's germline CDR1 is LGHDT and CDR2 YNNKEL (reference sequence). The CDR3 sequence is CASSRPGPGELFF. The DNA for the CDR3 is TGTGCCAGCAGCCGTCCGGGGCCCGGGGAGCTGTTTTTT.

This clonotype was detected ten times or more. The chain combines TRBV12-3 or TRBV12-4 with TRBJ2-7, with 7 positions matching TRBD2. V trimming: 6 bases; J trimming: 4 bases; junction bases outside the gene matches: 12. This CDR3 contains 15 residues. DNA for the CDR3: TGTGCCAGCAGCCCCGGTTTCGGGGGGAAATACGAGCAGTACTTC. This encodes CASSPGFGGKYEQYF.

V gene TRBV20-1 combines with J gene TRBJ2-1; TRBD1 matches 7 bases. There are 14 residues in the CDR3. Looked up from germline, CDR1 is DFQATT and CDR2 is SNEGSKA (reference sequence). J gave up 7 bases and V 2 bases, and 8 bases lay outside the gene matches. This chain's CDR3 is CSARPDRVWNEQFF. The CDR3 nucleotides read TGCAGTGCTAGACCCGACAGGGTTTGGAATGAGCAGTTCTTC.

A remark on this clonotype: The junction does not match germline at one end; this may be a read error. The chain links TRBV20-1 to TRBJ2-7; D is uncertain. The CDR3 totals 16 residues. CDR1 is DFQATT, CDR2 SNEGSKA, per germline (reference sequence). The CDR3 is CSARDRATMNSYEQYF. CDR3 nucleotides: TGCAGTGCTAGAGATCGGGCCACAATGAACTCCTACGAGCAGTACTTT.

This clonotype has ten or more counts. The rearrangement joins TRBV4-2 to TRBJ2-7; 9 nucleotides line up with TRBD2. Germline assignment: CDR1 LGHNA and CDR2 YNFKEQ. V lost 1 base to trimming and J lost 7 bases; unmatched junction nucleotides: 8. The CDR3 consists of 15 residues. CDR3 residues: CASSQGSGRSWEQYF. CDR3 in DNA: TGTGCCAGCAGCCAAGGTAGCGGGAGATCCTGGGAGCAGTACTTC.

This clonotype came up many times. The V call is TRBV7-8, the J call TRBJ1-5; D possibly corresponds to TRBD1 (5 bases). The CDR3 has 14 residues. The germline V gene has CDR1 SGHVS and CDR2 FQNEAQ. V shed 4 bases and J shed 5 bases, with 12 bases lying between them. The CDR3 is CASSSGGIDQPQHF. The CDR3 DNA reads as TGTGCCAGCAGCTCCGGGGGGATTGATCAGCCCCAGCATTTT.

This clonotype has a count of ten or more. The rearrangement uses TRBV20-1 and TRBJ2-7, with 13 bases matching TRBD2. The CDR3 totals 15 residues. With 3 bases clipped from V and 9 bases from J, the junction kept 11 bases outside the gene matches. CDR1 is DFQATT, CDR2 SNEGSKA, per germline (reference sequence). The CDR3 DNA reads TGCAGTGCTAGCCCTGGGACTAGCGGGATGGAAGGGCAGTACTTC. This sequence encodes CSASPGTSGMEGQYF.

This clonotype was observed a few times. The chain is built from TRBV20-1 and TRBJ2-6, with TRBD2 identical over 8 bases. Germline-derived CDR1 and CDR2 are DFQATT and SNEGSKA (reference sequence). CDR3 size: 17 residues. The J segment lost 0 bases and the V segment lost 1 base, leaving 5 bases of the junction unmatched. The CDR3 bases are TGCAGTGCTAGAGGGATAGCGGGAAGCTCTGGGGCCAACGTCCTGACTTTC. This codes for CSARGIAGSSGANVLTF.

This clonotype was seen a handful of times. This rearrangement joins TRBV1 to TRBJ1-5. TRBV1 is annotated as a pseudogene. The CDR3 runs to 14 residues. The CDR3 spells CTSSQRQRNQPQHF. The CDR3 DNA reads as TGCACCAGCAGCCAGCGGCAGCGGAATCAGCCCCAGCATTTT.

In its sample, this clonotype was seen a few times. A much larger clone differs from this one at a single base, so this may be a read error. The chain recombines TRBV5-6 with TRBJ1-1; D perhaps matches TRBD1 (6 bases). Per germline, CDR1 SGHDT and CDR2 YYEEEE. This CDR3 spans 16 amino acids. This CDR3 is CTSNYGGGTLKLHAFF. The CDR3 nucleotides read TGTACCAGCAACTACGGAGGAGGGACACTTAAGCTTCACGCTTTCTTT.

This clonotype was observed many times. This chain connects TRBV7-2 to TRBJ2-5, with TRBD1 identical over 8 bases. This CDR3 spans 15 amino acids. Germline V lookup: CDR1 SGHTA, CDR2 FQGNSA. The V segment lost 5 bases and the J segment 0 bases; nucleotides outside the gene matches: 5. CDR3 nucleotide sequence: TGTGCCAGCAGCCAAAGGGACAGGCACCAAGAGACCCAGTACTTC. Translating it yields CASSQRDRHQETQYF. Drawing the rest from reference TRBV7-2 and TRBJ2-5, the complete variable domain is GAGVSQSPSNKVTEKGKDVELRCDPISGHTALYWYRQSLGQGLEFLIYFQGNSAPDKSGLPSDRFSAERTGGSVSTLTIQRTQQEDSAVYLCASSQRDRHQETQYFGPGTRLLVL.

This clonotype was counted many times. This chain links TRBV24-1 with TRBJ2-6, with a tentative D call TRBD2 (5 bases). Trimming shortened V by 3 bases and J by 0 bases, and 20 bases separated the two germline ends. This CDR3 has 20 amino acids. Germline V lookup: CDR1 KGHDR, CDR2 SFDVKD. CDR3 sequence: CATSDASTRVFHSGANVLTF. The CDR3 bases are TGTGCCACCAGTGATGCGTCCACGAGGGTCTTCCACTCTGGGGCCAACGTCCTGACTTTC.

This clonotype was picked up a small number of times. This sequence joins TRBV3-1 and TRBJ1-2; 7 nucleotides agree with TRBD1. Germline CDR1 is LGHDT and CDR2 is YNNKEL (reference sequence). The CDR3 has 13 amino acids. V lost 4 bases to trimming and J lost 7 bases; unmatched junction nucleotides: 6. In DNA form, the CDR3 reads TGTGCCAGCAGCCCAACAGGGGTCAGTGGCTACACCTTC. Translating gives CASSPTGVSGYTF.

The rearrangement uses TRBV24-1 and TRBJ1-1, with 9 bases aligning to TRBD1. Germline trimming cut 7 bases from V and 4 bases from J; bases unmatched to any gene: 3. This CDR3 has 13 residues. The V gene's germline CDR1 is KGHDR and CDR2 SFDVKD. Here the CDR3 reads CATRGQGSTEAFF. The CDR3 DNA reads TGTGCCACCAGGGGACAGGGCTCCACTGAAGCTTTCTTT.

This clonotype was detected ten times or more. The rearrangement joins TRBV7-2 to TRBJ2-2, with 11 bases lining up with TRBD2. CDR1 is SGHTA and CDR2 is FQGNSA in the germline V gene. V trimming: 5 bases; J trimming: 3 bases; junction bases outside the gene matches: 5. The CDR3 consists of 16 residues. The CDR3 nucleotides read TGTGCCAGCAGCCACGGGACTAGCGGATACACCGGGGAGCTGTTTTTT. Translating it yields CASSHGTSGYTGELFF.